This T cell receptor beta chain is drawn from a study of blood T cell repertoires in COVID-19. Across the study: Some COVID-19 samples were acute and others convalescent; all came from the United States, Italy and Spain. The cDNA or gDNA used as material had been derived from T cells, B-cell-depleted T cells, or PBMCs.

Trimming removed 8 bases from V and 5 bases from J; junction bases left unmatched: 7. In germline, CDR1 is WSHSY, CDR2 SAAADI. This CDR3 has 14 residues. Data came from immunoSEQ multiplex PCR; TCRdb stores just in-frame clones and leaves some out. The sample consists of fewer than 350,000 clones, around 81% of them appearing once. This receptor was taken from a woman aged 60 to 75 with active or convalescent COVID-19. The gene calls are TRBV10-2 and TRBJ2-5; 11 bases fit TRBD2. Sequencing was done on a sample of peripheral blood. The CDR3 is CASYSGGGGETQYF. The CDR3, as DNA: TGCGCCAGCTATAGCGGGGGGGGCGGGGAGACCCAGTACTTC.